The rows below give T cell receptor beta chains drawn from one sample of a study of shared T cell receptors in the human thymus. The protocol was immunoSEQ multiplex PCR, while the TCRdb copy is restricted to in-frame clones and leaves out a portion. Of hundreds of thousands of clones in the sample, approximately 83% were seen once. The sample also formed part of further work on human thymus T cells.

The sample comprised thymocytes. The receptors shown here come from a girl less than two years old with a congenital heart defect. CDR3s include the opening cysteine and the closing phenylalanine or tryptophan. A D gene is named only where the DNA matches it firmly. Size is stated for part of the rows, as once, few or many counts, or as a class when the clone is expanded.

D gene,V gene,clone size,J gene,CDR3 DNA,CDR3 protein
.,TRBV7-9,.,TRBJ1-2,TGTGCCAGCAGCTCACAGGCTCAATGGGACTATGGCTACACCTTC,CASSSQAQWDYGYTF
TRBD2,TRBV14,.,TRBJ2-7,TGTGCCAGCAGCCGCGGGGGGCGTCCCTACGAGCAGTACTTC,CASSRGGRPYEQYF
.,TRBV29-1,.,TRBJ2-5,TGCAGCGTTGACCCTGGGGGCCCGGAGACCCAGTACTTC,CSVDPGGPETQYF
.,TRBV14,once,TRBJ1-1,TGTGCCAGCAGCCAACATAACACTGAAGCTTTCTTT,CASSQHNTEAFF
.,TRBV28,.,TRBJ2-1,TGTGCCAGCACTCCGGGACTTACGCTATACAATGAGCAGTTCTTC,CASTPGLTLYNEQFF
.,TRBV7-2,.,TRBJ1-4,TGTGCCAGCAGCTTAGGGTCAGGATCGGGGGCAACTAATGAAAAACTGTTTTTT,CASSLGSGSGATNEKLFF
.,TRBV11-2,.,TRBJ1-1,TGTGCCAGCAGCGAGACAGACACTGAAGCTTTCTTT,CASSETDTEAFF
.,TRBV9,few,TRBJ1-1,TGTGCCAGCAGCGTACACCAGGGCTATCATGGGGAAGACTTTCTGGACCCTATGAACACTGAAGCTTTCTTT,CASSVHQGYHGEDFLDPMNTEAFF
TRBD1,TRBV7-9,.,TRBJ1-1,TGTGCCAGCAGCTTAACCGTCGAGGGGGCCGACACTGAAGCTTTCTTT,CASSLTVEGADTEAFF
.,TRBV25-1,.,TRBJ1-1,TGTGCCAGCAGTGAATTTTGGGAGGAGGACACTGAAGCTTTCTTT,CASSEFWEEDTEAFF
TRBD1,TRBV5-1,.,TRBJ1-4,TGCGCCAGCAGCTTGGGGGTGACAGGGGGAGCGCTTAAAAAACTGTTTTTT,CASSLGVTGGALKKLFF
TRBD1,TRBV12-5,few,TRBJ2-7,TGTGCTAGTGGCCACCCCCGTCCAACGGGACAGGCGAAAGGCTACGAGCAGTACTTC,CASGHPRPTGQAKGYEQYF
.,TRBV28,.,TRBJ1-4,TGTGCCAGCAGTTTGAGACAACCGATTGGCGAAAAACTGTTTTTT,CASSLRQPIGEKLFF
TRBD1,TRBV19,few,TRBJ1-5,TGTGCCAGTAGTATAGATGGGACAGGGTCTAAACGCAATCAGCCCCAGCATTTT,CASSIDGTGSKRNQPQHF
TRBD1,TRBV2,few,TRBJ2-1,TGTGCCAGCAGTGATCGGGGACAGGTCCGAATTCCTACTACTGAGGATGAGCAGTTCTTC,CASSDRGQVRIPTTEDEQFF
.,TRBV6-6,.,TRBJ1-5,TGTGCCAGCAGTATATCCCATCGCAGGAATCAGCCCCAGCATTTT,CASSISHRRNQPQHF